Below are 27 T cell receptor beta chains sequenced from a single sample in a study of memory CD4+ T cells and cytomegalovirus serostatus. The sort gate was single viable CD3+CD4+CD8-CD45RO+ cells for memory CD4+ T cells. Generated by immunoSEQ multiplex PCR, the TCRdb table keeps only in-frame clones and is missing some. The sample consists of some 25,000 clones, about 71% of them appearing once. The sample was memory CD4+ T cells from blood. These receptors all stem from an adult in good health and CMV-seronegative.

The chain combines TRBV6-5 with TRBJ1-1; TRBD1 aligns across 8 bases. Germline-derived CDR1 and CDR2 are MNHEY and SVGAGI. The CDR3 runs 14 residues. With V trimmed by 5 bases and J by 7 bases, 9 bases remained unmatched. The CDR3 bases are TGTGCCAGCAGTACCAGGGGGCAGGATGTTGAAGCTTTCTTT. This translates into CASSTRGQDVEAFF.

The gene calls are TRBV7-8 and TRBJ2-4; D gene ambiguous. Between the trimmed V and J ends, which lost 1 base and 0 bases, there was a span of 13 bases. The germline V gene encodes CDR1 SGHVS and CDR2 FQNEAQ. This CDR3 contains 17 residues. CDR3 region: CASSLGNFATAKNIQYF. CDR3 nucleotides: TGTGCCAGCAGCTTAGGGAACTTTGCCACAGCCAAAAACATTCAGTACTTC.

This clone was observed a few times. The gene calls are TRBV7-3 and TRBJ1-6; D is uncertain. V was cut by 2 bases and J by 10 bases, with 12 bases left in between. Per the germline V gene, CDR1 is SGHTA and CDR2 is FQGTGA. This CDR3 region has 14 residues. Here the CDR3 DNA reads TGTGCCAGCAGCTTAGGCTCGGGTGGGTCACCCCTCCACTTT. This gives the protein CASSLGSGGSPLHF.

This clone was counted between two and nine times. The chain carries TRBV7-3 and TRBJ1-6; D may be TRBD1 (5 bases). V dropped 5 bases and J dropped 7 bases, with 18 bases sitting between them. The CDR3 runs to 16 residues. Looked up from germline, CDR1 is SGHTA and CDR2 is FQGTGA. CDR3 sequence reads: CASSPQRTFKNSPLHF. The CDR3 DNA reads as TGTGCCAGCAGCCCCCAACGGACATTTAAAAATTCACCCCTCCACTTT. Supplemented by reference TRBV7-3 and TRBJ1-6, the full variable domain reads GAGVSQTPSNKVTEKGKYVELRCDPISGHTALYWYRQSLGQGPEFLIYFQGTGAADDSGLPNDRFFAVRPEGSVSTLKIQRTERGDSAVYLCASSPQRTFKNSPLHFGNGTRLTVT.

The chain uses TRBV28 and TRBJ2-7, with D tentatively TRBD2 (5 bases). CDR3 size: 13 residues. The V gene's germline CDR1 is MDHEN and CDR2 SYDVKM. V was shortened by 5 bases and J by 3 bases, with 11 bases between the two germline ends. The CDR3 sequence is CASSPNRDYEQYF. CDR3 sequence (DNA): TGTGCCAGCAGTCCAAATCGGGACTACGAGCAGTACTTC. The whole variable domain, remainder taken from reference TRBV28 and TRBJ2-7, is DVKVTQSSRYLVKRTGEKVFLECVQDMDHENMFWYRQDPGLGLRLIYFSYDVKMKEKGDIPEGYSVSREKKERFSLILESASTNQTSMYLCASSPNRDYEQYFGPGTRLTVT.

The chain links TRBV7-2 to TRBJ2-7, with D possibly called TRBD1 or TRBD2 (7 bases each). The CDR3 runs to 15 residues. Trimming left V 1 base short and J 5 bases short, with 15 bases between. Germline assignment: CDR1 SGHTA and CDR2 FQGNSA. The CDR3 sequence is CASSLVEGGGHEQYF. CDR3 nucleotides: TGTGCCAGCAGCTTAGTGGAGGGAGGGGGCCACGAGCAGTACTTC.

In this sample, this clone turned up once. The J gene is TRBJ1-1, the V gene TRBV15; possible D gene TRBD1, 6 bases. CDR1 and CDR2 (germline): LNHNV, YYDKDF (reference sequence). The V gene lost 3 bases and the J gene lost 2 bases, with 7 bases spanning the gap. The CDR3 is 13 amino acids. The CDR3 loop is CATSRDSNTEAFF. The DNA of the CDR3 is TGTGCCACCAGCAGGGACAGTAACACTGAAGCTTTCTTT.

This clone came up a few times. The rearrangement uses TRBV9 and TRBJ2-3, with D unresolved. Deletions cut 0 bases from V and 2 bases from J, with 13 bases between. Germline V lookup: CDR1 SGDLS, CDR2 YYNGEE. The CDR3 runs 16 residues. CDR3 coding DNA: TGTGCCAGCAGCGTAGCTGGCTCGCGGAACACAGATACGCAGTATTTT. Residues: CASSVAGSRNTDTQYF.

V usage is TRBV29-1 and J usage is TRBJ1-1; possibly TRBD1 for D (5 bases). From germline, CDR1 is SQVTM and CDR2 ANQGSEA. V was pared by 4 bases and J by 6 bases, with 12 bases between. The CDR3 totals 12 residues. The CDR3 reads CSVAGHFPEAFF. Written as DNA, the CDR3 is TGCAGCGTTGCGGGGCACTTCCCTGAAGCTTTCTTT.

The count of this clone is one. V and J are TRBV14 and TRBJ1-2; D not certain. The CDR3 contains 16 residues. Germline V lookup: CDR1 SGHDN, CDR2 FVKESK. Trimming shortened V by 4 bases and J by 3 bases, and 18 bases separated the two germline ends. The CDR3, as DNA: TGTGCCAGCAGCCCCTTGACCTCAGGAGCCTACTATGGCTACACCTTC. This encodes CASSPLTSGAYYGYTF.

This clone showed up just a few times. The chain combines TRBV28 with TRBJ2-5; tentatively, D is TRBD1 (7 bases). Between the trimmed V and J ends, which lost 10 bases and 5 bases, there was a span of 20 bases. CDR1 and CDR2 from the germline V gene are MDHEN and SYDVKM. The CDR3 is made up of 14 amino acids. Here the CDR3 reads CAILGQDRGETQYF. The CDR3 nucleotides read TGTGCCATCCTCGGACAGGACCGGGGGGAGACCCAGTACTTC.

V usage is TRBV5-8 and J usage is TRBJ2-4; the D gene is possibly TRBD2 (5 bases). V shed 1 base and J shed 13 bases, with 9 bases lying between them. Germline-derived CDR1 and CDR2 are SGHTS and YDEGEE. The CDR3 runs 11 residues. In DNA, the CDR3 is TGTGCCAGCAGCTTGCCCCCGGGACAGTACTTC. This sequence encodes CASSLPPGQYF.

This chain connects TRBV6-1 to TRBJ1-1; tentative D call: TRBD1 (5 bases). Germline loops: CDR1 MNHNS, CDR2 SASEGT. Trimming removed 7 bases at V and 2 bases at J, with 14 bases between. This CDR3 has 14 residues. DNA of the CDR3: TGTGCCAGCAACCTGGGGGGGGGAAACACTGAAGCTTTCTTT. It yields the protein CASNLGGGNTEAFF.

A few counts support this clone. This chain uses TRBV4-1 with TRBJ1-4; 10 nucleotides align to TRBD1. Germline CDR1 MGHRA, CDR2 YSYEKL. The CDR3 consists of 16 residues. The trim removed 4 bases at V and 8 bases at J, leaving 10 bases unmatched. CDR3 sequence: CASSRPSGTGDEKLFF. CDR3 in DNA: TGCGCCAGCAGCCGACCCTCTGGGACAGGGGACGAAAAACTGTTTTTT.

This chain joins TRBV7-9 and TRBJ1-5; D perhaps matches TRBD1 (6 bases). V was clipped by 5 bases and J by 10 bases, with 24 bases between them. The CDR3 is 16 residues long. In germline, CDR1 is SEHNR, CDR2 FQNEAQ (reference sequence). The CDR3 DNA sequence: TGTGCCAGCAGCCCCGGAGGGGCAGGGGACCTTTATCCCCAGCATTTT. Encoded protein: CASSPGGAGDLYPQHF. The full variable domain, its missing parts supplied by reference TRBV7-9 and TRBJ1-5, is DTGVSQNPRHKITKRGQNVTFRCDPISEHNRLYWYRQTLGQGPEFLTYFQNEAQLEKSRLLSDRFSAERPKGSFSTLEIQRTEQGDSAMYLCASSPGGAGDLYPQHFGDGTRLSIL.

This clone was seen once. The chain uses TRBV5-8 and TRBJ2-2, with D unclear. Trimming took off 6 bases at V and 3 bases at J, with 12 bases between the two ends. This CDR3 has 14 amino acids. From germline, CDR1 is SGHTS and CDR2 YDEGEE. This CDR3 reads CASTSTEDTGELFF. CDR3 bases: TGTGCCAGCACCTCAACCGAGGACACCGGGGAGCTGTTTTTT.

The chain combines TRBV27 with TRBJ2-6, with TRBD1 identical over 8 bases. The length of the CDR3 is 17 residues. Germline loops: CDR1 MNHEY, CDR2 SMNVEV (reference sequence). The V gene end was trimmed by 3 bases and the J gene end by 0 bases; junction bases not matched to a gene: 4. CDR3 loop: CASSFWDRNSGANVLTF. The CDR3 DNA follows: TGTGCCAGCAGTTTTTGGGACAGGAACTCTGGGGCCAACGTCCTGACTTTC.

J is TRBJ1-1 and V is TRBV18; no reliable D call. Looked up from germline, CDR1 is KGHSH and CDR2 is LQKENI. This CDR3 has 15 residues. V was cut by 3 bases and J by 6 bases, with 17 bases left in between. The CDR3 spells CASSPTKRFGPEAFF. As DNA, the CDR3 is TGTGCCAGCTCACCCACCAAAAGATTTGGACCTGAAGCTTTCTTT. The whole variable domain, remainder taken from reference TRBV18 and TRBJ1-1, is NAGVMQNPRHLVRRRGQEARLRCSPMKGHSHVYWYRQLPEEGLKFMVYLQKENIIDESGMPKERFSAEFPKEGPSILRIQQVVRGDSAAYFCASSPTKRFGPEAFFGQGTRLTVV.

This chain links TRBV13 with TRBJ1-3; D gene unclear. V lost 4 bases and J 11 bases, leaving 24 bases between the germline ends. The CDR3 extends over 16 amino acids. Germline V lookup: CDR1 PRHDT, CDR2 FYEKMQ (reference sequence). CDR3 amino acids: CASSSSLHSAPSSIYF. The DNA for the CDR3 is TGTGCCAGCAGCTCCTCATTACATTCCGCTCCAAGCTCCATATATTTT.

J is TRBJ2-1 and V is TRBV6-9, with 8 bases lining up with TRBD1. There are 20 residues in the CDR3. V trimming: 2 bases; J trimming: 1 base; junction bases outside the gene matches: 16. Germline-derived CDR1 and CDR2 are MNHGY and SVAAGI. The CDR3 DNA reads TGTGCCAGCAGTTATCCCAGAGGGGGCAGGGGGCGTAGGTCCTACAATGAGCAGTTCTTC. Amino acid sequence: CASSYPRGGRGRRSYNEQFF.

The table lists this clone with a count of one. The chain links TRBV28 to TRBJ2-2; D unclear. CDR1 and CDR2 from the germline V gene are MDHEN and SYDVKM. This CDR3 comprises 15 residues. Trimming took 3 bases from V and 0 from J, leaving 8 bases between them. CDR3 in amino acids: CASSFIGTNTGELFF. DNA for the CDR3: TGTGCCAGCAGTTTCATTGGGACGAACACCGGGGAGCTGTTTTTT.

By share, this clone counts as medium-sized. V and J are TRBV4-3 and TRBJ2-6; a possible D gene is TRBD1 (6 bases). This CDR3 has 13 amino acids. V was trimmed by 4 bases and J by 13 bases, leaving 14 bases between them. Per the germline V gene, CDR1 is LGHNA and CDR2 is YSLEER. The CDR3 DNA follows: TGCGCCAGCAGCCGACAGGCCTCGGAAGTCCTGACTTTC. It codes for CASSRQASEVLTF.

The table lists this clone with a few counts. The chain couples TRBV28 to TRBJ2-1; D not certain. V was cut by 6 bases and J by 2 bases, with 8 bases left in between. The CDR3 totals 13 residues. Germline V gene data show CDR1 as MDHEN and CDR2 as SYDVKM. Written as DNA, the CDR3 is TGTGCCAGCAGGAACAGTACCTACAATGAGCAGTTCTTC. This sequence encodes CASRNSTYNEQFF.

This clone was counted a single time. The CDR3 spells CASSPRGYSVGNEKLFF. CDR3 bases: TGTGCCAGCAGCCCCAGGGGGTACAGCGTCGGGAATGAAAAACTGTTTTTT. The rearrangement uses TRBV7-8 and TRBJ1-4; 7 nucleotides agree with TRBD1. The germline gives CDR1 SGHVS, CDR2 FQNEAQ. The CDR3 is made up of 17 amino acids. V trimming: 5 bases; J trimming: 5 bases; junction bases outside the gene matches: 14.

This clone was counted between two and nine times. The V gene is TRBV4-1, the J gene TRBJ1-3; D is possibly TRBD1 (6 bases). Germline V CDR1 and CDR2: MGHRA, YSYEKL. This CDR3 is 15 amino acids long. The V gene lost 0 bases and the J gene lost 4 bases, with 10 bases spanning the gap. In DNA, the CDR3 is TGCGCCAGCAGCCAAGAAGACAGGCCCGGAAACACCATATATTTT. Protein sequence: CASSQEDRPGNTIYF.

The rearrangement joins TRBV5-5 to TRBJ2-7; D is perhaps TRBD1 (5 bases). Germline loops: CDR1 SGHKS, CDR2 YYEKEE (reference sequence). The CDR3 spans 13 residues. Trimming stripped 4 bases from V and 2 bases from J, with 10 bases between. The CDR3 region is CASSARATYEQYF. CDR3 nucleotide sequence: TGTGCCAGCAGCGCCAGGGCAACCTACGAGCAGTACTTC.

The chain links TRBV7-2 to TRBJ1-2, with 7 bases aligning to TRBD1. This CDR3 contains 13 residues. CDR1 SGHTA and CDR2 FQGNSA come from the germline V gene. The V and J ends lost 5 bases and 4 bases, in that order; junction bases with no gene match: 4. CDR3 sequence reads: CASSVQGGYGYTF. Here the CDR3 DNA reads TGTGCCAGCAGCGTTCAGGGGGGCTATGGCTACACCTTC.